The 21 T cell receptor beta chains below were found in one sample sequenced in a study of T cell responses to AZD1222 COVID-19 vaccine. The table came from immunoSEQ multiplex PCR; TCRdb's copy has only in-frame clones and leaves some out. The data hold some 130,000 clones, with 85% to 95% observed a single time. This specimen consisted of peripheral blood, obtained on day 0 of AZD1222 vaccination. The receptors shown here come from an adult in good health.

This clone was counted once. The CDR3 DNA is TGTGCCAGCAGCTTCGGGACAGTGAATTGGTGGCAAGAAGCTTTCTTT. Its translation is CASSFGTVNWWQEAFF. V gene TRBV5-8 combines with J gene TRBJ1-1; 7 nucleotides match TRBD1. The germline V gene has CDR1 SGHTS and CDR2 YDEGEE. The CDR3 is 16 residues long. V lost 2 bases, J lost 8 bases, and 15 bases stayed unmatched.

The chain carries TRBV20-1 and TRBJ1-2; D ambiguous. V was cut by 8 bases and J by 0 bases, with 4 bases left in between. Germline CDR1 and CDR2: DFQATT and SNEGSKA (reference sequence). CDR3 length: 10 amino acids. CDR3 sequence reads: CSTSNYGYTF. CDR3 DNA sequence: TGCAGTACCTCTAACTATGGCTACACCTTC.

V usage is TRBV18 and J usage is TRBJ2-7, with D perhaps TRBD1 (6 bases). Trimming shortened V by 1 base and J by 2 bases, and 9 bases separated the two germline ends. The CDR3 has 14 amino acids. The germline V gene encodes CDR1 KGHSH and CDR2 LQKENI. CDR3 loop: CASSPQQGTYEQYF. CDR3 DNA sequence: TGTGCCAGCTCACCACAACAGGGTACCTACGAGCAGTACTTC.

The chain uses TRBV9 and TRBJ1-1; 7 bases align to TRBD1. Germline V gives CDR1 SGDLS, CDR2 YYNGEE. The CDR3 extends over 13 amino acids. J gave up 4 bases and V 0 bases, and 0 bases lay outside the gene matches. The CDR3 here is CASSVDRGTEAFF. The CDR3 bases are TGTGCCAGCAGCGTAGACAGGGGCACTGAAGCTTTCTTT.

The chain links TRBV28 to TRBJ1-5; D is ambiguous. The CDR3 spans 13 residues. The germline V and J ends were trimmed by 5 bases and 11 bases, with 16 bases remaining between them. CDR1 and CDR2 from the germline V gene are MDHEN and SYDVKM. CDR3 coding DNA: TGTGCCAGCAGTCCTTCCTTTGTAAAGACCCAGCATTTT. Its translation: CASSPSFVKTQHF.

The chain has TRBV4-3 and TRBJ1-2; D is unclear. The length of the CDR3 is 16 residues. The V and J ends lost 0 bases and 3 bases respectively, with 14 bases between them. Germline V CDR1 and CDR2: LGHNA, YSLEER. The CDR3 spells CASSQDLTPRDYGYTF. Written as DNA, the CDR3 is TGCGCCAGCAGCCAAGATTTGACACCCCGGGACTATGGCTACACCTTC.

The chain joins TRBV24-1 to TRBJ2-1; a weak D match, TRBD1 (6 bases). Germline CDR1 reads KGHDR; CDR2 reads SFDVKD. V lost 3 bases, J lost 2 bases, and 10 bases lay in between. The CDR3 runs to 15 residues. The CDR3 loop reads CATSDPTGTYNEQFF. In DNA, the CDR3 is TGTGCCACCAGTGATCCTACAGGGACCTACAATGAGCAGTTCTTC.

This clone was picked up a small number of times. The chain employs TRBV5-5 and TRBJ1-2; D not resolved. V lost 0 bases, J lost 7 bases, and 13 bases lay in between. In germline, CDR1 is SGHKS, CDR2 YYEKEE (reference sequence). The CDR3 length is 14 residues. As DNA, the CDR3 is TGTGCCAGCAGCTTGGAGGCGGGCATGGGTGGCTACACCTTC. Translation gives CASSLEAGMGGYTF.

The CDR3 is CASSSVRQGYEQYF. The CDR3 DNA follows: TGTGCCAGCAGCTCAGTCAGGCAGGGTTACGAGCAGTACTTC. This chain uses TRBV11-2 with TRBJ2-7; D possibly corresponds to TRBD1 (5 bases). The V gene's germline CDR1 is SGHAT and CDR2 FQNNGV. Trimming removed 4 bases at V and 4 bases at J, with 14 bases between. The CDR3 length is 14 residues.

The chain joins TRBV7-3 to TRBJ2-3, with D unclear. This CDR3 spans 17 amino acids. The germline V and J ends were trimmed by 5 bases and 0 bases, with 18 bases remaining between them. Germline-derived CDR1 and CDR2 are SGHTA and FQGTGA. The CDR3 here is CASSTLPDPFSTDTQYF. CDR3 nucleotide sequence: TGTGCCAGCAGCACCTTACCGGACCCCTTTAGCACAGATACGCAGTATTTT.

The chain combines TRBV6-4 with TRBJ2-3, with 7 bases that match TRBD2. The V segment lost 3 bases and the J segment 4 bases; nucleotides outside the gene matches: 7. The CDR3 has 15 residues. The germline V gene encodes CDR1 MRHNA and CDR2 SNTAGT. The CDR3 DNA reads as TGTGCCAGCAGTGAGGGGGGGGGTAACGCAGATACGCAGTATTTT. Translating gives CASSEGGGNADTQYF.

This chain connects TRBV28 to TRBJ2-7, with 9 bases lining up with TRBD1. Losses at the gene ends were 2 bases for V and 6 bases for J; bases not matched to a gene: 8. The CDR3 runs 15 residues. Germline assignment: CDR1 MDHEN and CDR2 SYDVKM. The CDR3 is CASSLPPGQGPEQYF. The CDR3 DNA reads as TGTGCCAGCAGTTTACCGCCGGGACAGGGACCCGAGCAGTACTTC.

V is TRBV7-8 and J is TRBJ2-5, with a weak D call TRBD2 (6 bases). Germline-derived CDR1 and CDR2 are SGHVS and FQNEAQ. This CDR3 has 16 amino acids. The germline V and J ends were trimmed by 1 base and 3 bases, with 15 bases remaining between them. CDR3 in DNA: TGTGCCAGCAGCTTAGTACCTAGCGAGGGAGAAGAGACCCAGTACTTC. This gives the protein CASSLVPSEGEETQYF.

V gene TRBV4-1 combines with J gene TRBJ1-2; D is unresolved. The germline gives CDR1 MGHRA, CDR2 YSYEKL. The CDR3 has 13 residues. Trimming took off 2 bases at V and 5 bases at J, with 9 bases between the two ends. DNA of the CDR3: TGCGCCAGCAGCCAACCCCTGTCGTATGGCTACACCTTC. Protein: CASSQPLSYGYTF.

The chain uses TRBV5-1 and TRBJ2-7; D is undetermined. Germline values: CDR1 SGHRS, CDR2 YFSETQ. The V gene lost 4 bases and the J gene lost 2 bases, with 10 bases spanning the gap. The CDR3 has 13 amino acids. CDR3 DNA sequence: TGCGCCAGCAGCGAACGGCTCACCTACGAGCAGTACTTC. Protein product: CASSERLTYEQYF.

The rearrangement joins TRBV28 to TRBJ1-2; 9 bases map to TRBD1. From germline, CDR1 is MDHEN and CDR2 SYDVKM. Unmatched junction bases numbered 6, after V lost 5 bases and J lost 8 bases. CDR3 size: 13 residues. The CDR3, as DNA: TGTGCCAGCAGTAGAACAGGGGGCTCAGGCTACACCTTC. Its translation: CASSRTGGSGYTF.

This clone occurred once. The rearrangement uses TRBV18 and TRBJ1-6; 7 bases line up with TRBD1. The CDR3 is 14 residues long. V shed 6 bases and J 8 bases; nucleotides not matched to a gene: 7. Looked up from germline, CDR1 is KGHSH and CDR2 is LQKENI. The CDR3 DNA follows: TGTGCCAGCTCTAGGGGGCAGGGGGATTCACCCCTCCACTTT. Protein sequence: CASSRGQGDSPLHF.

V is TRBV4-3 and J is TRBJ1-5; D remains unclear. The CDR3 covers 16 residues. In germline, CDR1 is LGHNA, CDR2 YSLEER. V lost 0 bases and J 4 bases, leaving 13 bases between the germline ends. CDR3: CASSQDWGIGNQPQHF. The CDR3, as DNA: TGCGCCAGCAGCCAAGATTGGGGAATTGGGAATCAGCCCCAGCATTTT.

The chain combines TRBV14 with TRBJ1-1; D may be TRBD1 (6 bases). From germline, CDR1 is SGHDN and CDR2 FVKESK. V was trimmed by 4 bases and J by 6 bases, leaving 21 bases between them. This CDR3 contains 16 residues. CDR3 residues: CASSPVYRVRDAEAFF. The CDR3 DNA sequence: TGTGCCAGCAGCCCAGTGTACAGGGTGCGAGACGCTGAAGCTTTCTTT.

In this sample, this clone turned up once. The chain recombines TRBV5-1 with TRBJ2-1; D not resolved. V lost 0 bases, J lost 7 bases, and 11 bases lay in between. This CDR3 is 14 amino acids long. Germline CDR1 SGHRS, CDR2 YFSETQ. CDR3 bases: TGCGCCAGCAGCTTGGCCGGGCCAACTAATGAGCAGTTCTTC. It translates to CASSLAGPTNEQFF.

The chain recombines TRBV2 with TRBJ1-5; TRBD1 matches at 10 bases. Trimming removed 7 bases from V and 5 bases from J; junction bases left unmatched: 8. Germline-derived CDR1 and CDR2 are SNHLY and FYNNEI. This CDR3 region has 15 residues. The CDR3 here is CASTGTGEDHQPQHF. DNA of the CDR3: TGTGCCAGCACCGGGACAGGGGAAGACCATCAGCCCCAGCATTTT.